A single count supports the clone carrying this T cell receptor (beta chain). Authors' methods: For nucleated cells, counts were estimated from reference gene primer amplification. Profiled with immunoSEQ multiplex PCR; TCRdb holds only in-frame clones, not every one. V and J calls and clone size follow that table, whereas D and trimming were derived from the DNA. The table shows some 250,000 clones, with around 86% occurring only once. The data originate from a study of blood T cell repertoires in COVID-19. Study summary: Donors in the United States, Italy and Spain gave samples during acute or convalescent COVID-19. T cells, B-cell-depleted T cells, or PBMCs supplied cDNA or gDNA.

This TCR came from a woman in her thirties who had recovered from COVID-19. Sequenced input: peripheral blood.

CDR3 amino acids: CASRGGRGVEQFF. Written as DNA, the CDR3 is TGTGCCAGCAGGGGTGGGCGGGGGGTTGAGCAGTTCTTC. The chain links TRBV5-4 to TRBJ2-1; 8 bases align to TRBD2. Per the germline V gene, CDR1 is SGHNT and CDR2 is YYREEE (reference sequence). Trimming took 5 bases from V and 9 from J; bases not matched to a gene: 7. CDR3 size: 13 residues. Full variable domain (remainder filled in from reference TRBV5-4 and TRBJ2-1): ETGVTQSPTHLIKTRGQQVTLRCSSQSGHNTVSWYQQALGQGPQFIFQYYREEENGRGNFPPRFSGLQFPNYSSELNVNALELDDSALYLCASRGGRGVEQFFGPGTRLTVL.